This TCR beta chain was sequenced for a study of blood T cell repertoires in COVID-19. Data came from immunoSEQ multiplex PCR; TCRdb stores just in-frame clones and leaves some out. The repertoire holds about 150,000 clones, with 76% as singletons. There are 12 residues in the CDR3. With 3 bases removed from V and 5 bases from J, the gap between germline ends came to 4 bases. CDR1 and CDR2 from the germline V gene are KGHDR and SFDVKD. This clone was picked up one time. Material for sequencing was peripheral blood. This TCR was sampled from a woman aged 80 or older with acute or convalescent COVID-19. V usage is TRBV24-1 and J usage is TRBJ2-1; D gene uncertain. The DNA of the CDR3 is TGTGCCACCAGTGATCCCAACAATGAGCAGTTCTTC. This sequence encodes CATSDPNNEQFF.